What follows are 6 T cell receptor beta chains derived from one specimen sequenced in a study of post-analysis software for immune sequencing data. Unique molecular identifiers were built into the TCR beta cDNA libraries. TCRdb called the PCR reads again in MiXCR, with one record for every CDR3 protein. The table shows around 500,000 distinct CDR3 sequences, with 34% occurring only once. Their target antigens are unknown. Study results and caveats: In patients, TRBV5-6, TRBV5-1 and TRBV20-1 belonged to 4 or 5 TRBV segments found more frequently than in controls.

Sequencing was carried out using blood. These TCRs come from a girl between 2 and 17 years old with multiple sclerosis.

The table lists this clonotype with a few counts. The chain uses TRBV7-2 and TRBJ2-1; 7 bases are a match to TRBD2. The CDR3 has 14 amino acids. With 1 base clipped from V and 7 bases from J, the junction kept 4 bases outside the gene matches. CDR1 is SGHTA, CDR2 FQGNSA, per germline. This CDR3 reads CASSLVSRGNEQFF. CDR3 in DNA: TGTGCCAGCAGCTTAGTATCGCGGGGGAATGAGCAGTTCTTC.

In DNA, the CDR3 is TGCGCCAGCAGCCTCCGAGAAGGGGGTTTCCAAGAGACCCAGTACTTC. Amino acid sequence: CASSLREGGFQETQYF. This sequence joins TRBV5-1 and TRBJ2-5, with D possibly TRBD1 on 6 matching bases. Germline V gene data show CDR1 as SGHRS and CDR2 as YFSETQ. CDR3 length: 16 amino acids. Trimming took 4 bases from V and 1 from J, leaving 17 bases between them.

This clonotype was observed a handful of times. V usage is TRBV5-1 and J usage is TRBJ2-3; D may correspond to TRBD1 or TRBD2 (6 bases each). The germline V gene encodes CDR1 SGHRS and CDR2 YFSETQ. Trimming shortened V by 7 bases and J by 1 base, and 19 bases separated the two germline ends. This CDR3 contains 16 residues. CDR3 in amino acids: CASPRPGGQGTDTQYF. The DNA for the CDR3 is TGCGCCAGCCCCCGACCCGGGGGACAAGGCACAGATACGCAGTATTTT.

This clonotype turned up a few times. The chain combines TRBV13 with TRBJ1-2; TRBD1 aligns across 7 bases. The V and J ends lost 8 bases and 2 bases, in that order; junction bases with no gene match: 5. This CDR3 is 13 amino acids long. Germline CDR1 is PRHDT and CDR2 is FYEKMQ (reference sequence). The CDR3 protein is CASVPGGNYGYTF. CDR3 DNA sequence: TGTGCCAGCGTACCAGGGGGAAACTATGGCTACACCTTC.

This clonotype was seen a handful of times. The V and J genes are TRBV12-3 or TRBV12-4 and TRBJ1-5; TRBD1 is a possible D gene (5 bases). The ends were cut back, 7 bases at V and 3 bases at J, with 16 bases in the middle. CDR3 length equals 15 residues. The CDR3 spells CASTSSDSLNQPQHF. CDR3 coding DNA: TGTGCCAGCACCTCCTCCGACAGCCTCAATCAGCCCCAGCATTTT.

This chain links TRBV6-1 with TRBJ2-1; 7 bases are shared with TRBD2. The germline V gene has CDR1 MNHNS and CDR2 SASEGT. V shed 6 bases and J 0 bases; nucleotides not matched to a gene: 11. There are 17 residues in the CDR3. CDR3 sequence reads: CASSPRRGRSSYNEQFF. CDR3 nucleotides: TGTGCCAGCAGCCCTAGGCGGGGGAGGAGCTCCTACAATGAGCAGTTCTTC.